The 18 T cell receptor beta chains reported below all come from one sample, sequenced in a study of T cell responses to AZD1222 COVID-19 vaccine. TCRdb's copy holds only in-frame clones and misses some; the assay was immunoSEQ multiplex PCR. The table shows under 95,000 clones, with roughly 90% occurring only once. The source material was peripheral blood, sampled 28 days after the second AZD1222 dose. All receptors come from an adult who received the AZD1222 COVID-19 vaccine.

The DNA of the CDR3 is TGTGCCAGTAGTACCGGACGGAGCAAAACTAACTATGGCTACACCTTC. Translating gives CASSTGRSKTNYGYTF. This sequence joins TRBV19 and TRBJ1-2; D is uncertain. This CDR3 contains 16 residues. V was pared by 4 bases and J by 0 bases, with 15 bases between. Germline V lookup: CDR1 LNHDA, CDR2 SQIVND (reference sequence).

The chain is built from TRBV2 and TRBJ1-3, with TRBD1 as a possible D gene (5 bases). The length of the CDR3 is 14 residues. The germline V gene encodes CDR1 SNHLY and CDR2 FYNNEI. V gave up 4 bases and J gave up 2 bases, with 9 bases separating them. The CDR3 sequence is CASSGEGTGNTIYF. As DNA, the CDR3 is TGTGCCAGCAGTGGAGAGGGGACTGGAAACACCATATATTTT.

The rearrangement uses TRBV5-1 and TRBJ1-4; D unresolved. The germline V gene has CDR1 SGHRS and CDR2 YFSETQ. Trimming took off 4 bases at V and 4 bases at J, with 11 bases between the two ends. This CDR3 region has 14 residues. CDR3 region: CASSGVGFNEKLFF. In DNA form, the CDR3 reads TGCGCCAGCAGCGGGGTGGGATTTAATGAAAAACTGTTTTTT.

This chain links TRBV4-1 with TRBJ1-2; D not certain. The germline V gene has CDR1 MGHRA and CDR2 YSYEKL. Deletions cut 1 base from V and 3 bases from J, with 12 bases between. This CDR3 is built from 15 residues. CDR3 amino acids: CASSQVLGIDYGYTF. CDR3 coding DNA: TGCGCCAGCAGCCAAGTTTTGGGTATAGACTATGGCTACACCTTC.

V and J are TRBV5-4 and TRBJ2-7; D call uncertain. Germline lookup yields CDR1 SGHNT and CDR2 YYREEE (reference sequence). There are 11 residues in the CDR3. Trimming removed 4 bases from V and 4 bases from J, with 6 bases in between. The CDR3 is CASSDIYEQYF. The CDR3 DNA sequence: TGTGCCAGCAGCGATATTTACGAGCAGTACTTC.

This chain uses TRBV24-1 with TRBJ1-2; TRBD1 aligns across 9 bases. From germline, CDR1 is KGHDR and CDR2 SFDVKD. The CDR3 sequence is 15 residues long. The J segment lost 4 bases and the V segment lost 2 bases, leaving 4 bases of the junction unmatched. Here the CDR3 reads CATSDYRTGVYGYTF. The CDR3 nucleotides read TGTGCCACCAGTGATTATAGGACAGGGGTCTATGGCTACACCTTC.

There are a few counts of this clone. The gene calls are TRBV5-5 and TRBJ1-1, with unresolved D. Trimming removed 0 bases from V and 3 bases from J, with 6 bases in between. CDR1 SGHKS and CDR2 YYEKEE come from the germline V gene (reference sequence). This CDR3 comprises 13 residues. CDR3 DNA: TGTGCCAGCAGCTTGGAACATTACACTGAAGCTTTCTTT. Residues: CASSLEHYTEAFF.

This clone has a single count. The V call is TRBV28, the J call TRBJ2-5; the match to TRBD2 covers 10 bases. Germline CDR1 and CDR2: MDHEN and SYDVKM. V lost 5 bases and J lost 5; bases outside the gene matches: 14. This CDR3 region has 17 residues. The CDR3 protein is CASSTLPKRGGGETQYF. CDR3 in DNA: TGTGCCAGCAGTACCCTTCCCAAGCGGGGGGGCGGGGAGACCCAGTACTTC.

The chain combines TRBV2 with TRBJ2-3; D assignment may be TRBD1 or TRBD2 (5 bases each). The germline V gene encodes CDR1 SNHLY and CDR2 FYNNEI. The CDR3 length is 16 residues. Trimming left V 8 bases short and J 0 bases short, with 18 bases between. The CDR3 region is CASRGPLGPSTDTQYF. CDR3 nucleotide sequence: TGTGCCAGCCGCGGGCCACTGGGGCCTAGCACAGATACGCAGTATTTT.

This clone occurred once. This sequence joins TRBV28 and TRBJ1-2; D unresolved. Germline CDR1 reads MDHEN; CDR2 reads SYDVKM. The CDR3 contains 13 residues. V lost 3 bases, J lost 8 bases, and 13 bases lay in between. CDR3 amino acids: CASSLAAPPGYTF. CDR3 DNA sequence: TGTGCCAGCAGTTTGGCGGCACCTCCAGGCTACACCTTC.

The CDR3 loop reads CASSPQGQSAHEQFF. CDR3 nucleotide sequence: TGTGCCAGCAGCCCTCAGGGACAATCAGCCCATGAGCAGTTCTTC. J is TRBJ2-1 and V is TRBV7-3; the D gene is possibly TRBD1 (6 bases). From germline, CDR1 is SGHTA and CDR2 FQGTGA. The CDR3 spans 15 residues. Trimming stripped 5 bases from V and 8 bases from J, with 19 bases between.

V is TRBV10-1 and J is TRBJ2-2; D tentatively reads TRBD1 or TRBD2 (5 bases each). V dropped 4 bases and J dropped 6 bases, with 6 bases sitting between them. Germline V CDR1 and CDR2: WNHNN, SYGVQD (reference sequence). The CDR3 is made up of 12 amino acids. CDR3: CASSAGPGELFF. Written as DNA, the CDR3 is TGCGCCAGCAGTGCGGGACCCGGGGAGCTGTTTTTT.

This clone came up once. The genes are TRBV6-1 and TRBJ1-5; D not certain. With 0 bases removed from V and 7 bases from J, the gap between germline ends came to 13 bases. The length of the CDR3 is 15 residues. Germline V gene sequence: CDR1 MNHNS, CDR2 SASEGT. Here the CDR3 DNA reads TGTGCCAGCAGTGAAGCGGTGGCAGGCGGACAGCCCCAGCATTTT. As protein: CASSEAVAGGQPQHF.

This sequence joins TRBV27 and TRBJ2-1; the D gene is possibly TRBD1 (5 bases). Per the germline V gene, CDR1 is MNHEY and CDR2 is SMNVEV (reference sequence). The CDR3 has 13 residues. V was pared by 5 bases and J by 7 bases, with 12 bases between. The CDR3 sequence is CASSVGRINEQFF. The CDR3 DNA reads as TGTGCCAGCAGTGTGGGGCGCATAAATGAGCAGTTCTTC.

The chain recombines TRBV18 with TRBJ1-2; 7 bases agree with TRBD1. This CDR3 is built from 14 residues. V shed 3 bases, J shed 4 bases, and the junction held 5 bases outside the gene matches. Germline V CDR1 and CDR2: KGHSH, LQKENI. CDR3 sequence reads: CASSPGTASYGYTF. The CDR3 nucleotides are TGTGCCAGCTCACCGGGGACAGCAAGCTATGGCTACACCTTC.

The rearrangement uses TRBV28 and TRBJ1-5; TRBD1 aligns across 9 bases. The CDR3 covers 14 residues. Germline V gives CDR1 MDHEN, CDR2 SYDVKM. J gave up 7 bases and V 4 bases, and 5 bases lay outside the gene matches. The CDR3 DNA follows: TGTGCCAGCAGTTCTACAGGGGGCGGACAGCCCCAGCATTTT. This gives the protein CASSSTGGGQPQHF.

J is TRBJ2-7 and V is TRBV6-5; perhaps D is TRBD1 or TRBD2 (6 bases each). The V end lost 6 bases, the J end lost 2 bases, and 14 bases lay between the germline ends. Germline assignment: CDR1 MNHEY and CDR2 SVGAGI. The CDR3 covers 14 residues. The DNA of the CDR3 is TGTGCCAGCAGCCCGGTCGGGGGCACCTACGAGCAGTACTTC. Protein sequence: CASSPVGGTYEQYF.

CDR3 residues: CASSTGTSGFNEQFF. CDR3 nucleotide sequence: TGTGCCAGCAGTACCGGGACTAGCGGGTTCAATGAGCAGTTCTTC. This sequence joins TRBV27 and TRBJ2-1, with 12 bases identical to TRBD2. V dropped 5 bases and J dropped 6; count of bases not matched to a gene: 5. Germline-derived CDR1 and CDR2 are MNHEY and SMNVEV (reference sequence). The CDR3 runs to 15 residues.